This TCR beta chain comes out of a study of Graves' ophthalmopathy and Graves' hyperthyroidism. TCR beta CDR3 amplification used RNA transcripts. RT-PCR in the first round used HTBI primers; a second-round multiplex PCR followed. MiXCR was run by TCRdb on the multiplex PCR reads, yielding one entry per CDR3 protein. The sample holds about 620,000 distinct CDR3 sequences; 20% to 25% are singletons and the top ten take more than 5.5%. The sequence came from a woman aged 18-29 years with stable Graves' hyperthyroidism. Some clones in this sample may be carry-over from other donors' samples. Sequencing was done on a sample of peripheral blood.

The DNA of the CDR3 is TGTGCCATCAGTCCCTACTCGACAGGGGAAGAGACCCAGTACTTC. Translation gives CAISPYSTGEETQYF. The rearrangement joins TRBV10-3 to TRBJ2-5, with 8 bases fitting TRBD1. This CDR3 comprises 15 residues. The V gene end was trimmed by 5 bases and the J gene end by 3 bases; junction bases not matched to a gene: 8. Germline-derived CDR1 and CDR2 are ENHRY and SYGVKD.